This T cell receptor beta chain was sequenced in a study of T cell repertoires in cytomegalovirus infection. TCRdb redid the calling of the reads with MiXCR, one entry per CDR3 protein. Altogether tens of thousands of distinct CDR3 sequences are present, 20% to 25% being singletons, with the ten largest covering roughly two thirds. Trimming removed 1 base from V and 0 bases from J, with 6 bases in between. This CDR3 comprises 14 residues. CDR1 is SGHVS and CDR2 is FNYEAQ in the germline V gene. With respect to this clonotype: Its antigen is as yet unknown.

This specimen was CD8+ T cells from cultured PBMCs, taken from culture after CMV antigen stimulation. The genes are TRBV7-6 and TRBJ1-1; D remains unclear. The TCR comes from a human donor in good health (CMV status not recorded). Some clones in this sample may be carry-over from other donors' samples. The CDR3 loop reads CASSLVLVNTEAFF. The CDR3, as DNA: TGTGCCAGCAGCTTAGTTTTGGTGAACACTGAAGCTTTCTTT.